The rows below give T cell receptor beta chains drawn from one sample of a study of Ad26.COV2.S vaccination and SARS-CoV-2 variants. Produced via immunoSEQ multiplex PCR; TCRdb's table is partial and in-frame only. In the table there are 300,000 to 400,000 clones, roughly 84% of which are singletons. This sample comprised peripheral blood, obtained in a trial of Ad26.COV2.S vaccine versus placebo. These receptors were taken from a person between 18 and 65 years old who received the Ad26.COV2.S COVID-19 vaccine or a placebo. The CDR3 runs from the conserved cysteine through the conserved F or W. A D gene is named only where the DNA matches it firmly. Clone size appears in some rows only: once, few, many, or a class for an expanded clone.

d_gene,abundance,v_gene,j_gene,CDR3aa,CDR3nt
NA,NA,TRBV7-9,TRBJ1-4,CASSLATAHLRLEKLFF,TGTGCCAGCAGCTTAGCAACCGCGCATTTGAGATTGGAAAAACTGTTTTTT
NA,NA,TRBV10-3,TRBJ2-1,CAIRPGSLDIHNEQFF,TGTGCCATCAGACCCGGGAGTCTAGATATCCACAATGAGCAGTTCTTC
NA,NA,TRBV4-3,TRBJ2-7,CASSQDRTLYEQYF,TGCGCCAGCAGCCAAGATAGGACTTTATACGAGCAGTACTTC
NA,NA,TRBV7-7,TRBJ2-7,CASTTVPGSEQYF,TGTGCTAGCACCACAGTCCCCGGATCCGAGCAGTACTTC
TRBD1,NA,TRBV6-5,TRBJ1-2,CASSYRQGLRGYTF,TGTGCCAGCAGTTACCGACAGGGGCTGCGTGGCTACACCTTC
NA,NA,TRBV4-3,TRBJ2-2,CASSQDPRIWSGELFF,TGCGCCAGCAGCCAAGATCCTCGGATATGGTCCGGGGAGCTGTTTTTT
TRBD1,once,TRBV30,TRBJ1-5,CAWSVRQGGQPQHF,TGTGCCTGGAGTGTTAGACAGGGTGGTCAGCCCCAGCATTTT
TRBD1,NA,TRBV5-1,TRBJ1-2,CASSSAGTGYSNGYTF,TGCGCCAGCAGCTCTGCCGGGACAGGGTACTCTAATGGCTACACCTTC
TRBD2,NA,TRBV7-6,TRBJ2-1,CASSLASGAGGYNEQFF,TGTGCCAGCAGCTTAGCAAGCGGAGCGGGGGGATACAATGAGCAGTTCTTC
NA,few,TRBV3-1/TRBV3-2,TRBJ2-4,CASSRTDKNIQYF,TGTGCCAGCAGCCGGACAGACAAAAACATTCAGTACTTC
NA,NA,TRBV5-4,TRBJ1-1,CASSLYLKQKAFF,TGTGCCAGCAGCTTGTATCTCAAACAAAAAGCTTTCTTT
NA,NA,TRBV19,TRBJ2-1,CASSILSGDYNEQFF,TGTGCCAGTAGTATATTGTCAGGAGATTACAATGAGCAGTTCTTC
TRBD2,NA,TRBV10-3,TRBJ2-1,CAIGTSLYNEQFF,TGTGCCATCGGGACTAGCCTCTACAATGAGCAGTTCTTC
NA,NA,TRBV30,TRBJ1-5,CAWSRGADQPQHF,TGTGCCTGGAGTCGGGGGGCGGACCAGCCCCAGCATTTT
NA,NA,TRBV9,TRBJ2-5,CASSGTRETQYF,TGTGCCAGCAGCGGAACCAGGGAGACCCAGTACTTC
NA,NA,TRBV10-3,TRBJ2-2,CATLTGEGTGELFF,TGTGCCACCCTAACAGGGGAGGGCACCGGGGAGCTGTTTTTT
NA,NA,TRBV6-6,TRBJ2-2,CASNRPPGELFF,TGTGCCAGCAACCGTCCCCCCGGGGAGCTGTTTTTT
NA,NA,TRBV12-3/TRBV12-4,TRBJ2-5,CASSLKGQETQYF,TGTGCCAGCAGTTTGAAGGGGCAAGAGACCCAGTACTTC
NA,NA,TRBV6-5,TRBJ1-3,CASSPLRGGGNTIYF,TGTGCCAGCAGTCCCCTGCGGGGTGGTGGAAACACCATATATTTT
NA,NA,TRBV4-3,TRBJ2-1,CASSQGTNPSYNEQFF,TGCGCCAGCAGCCAAGGGACAAACCCCTCCTACAATGAGCAGTTCTTC
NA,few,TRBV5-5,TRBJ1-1,CASSRYRDTEAFF,TGTGCCAGCAGCAGATACAGGGACACTGAAGCTTTCTTT
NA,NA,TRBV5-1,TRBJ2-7,CASISYEQYF,TGCGCCAGCATCTCCTACGAGCAGTACTTC
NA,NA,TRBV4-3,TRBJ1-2,CASSQDLRRAYGYTF,TGCGCCAGCAGCCAAGATCTTAGAAGGGCCTATGGCTACACCTTC
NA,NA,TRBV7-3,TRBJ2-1,CASSSSRDTNEQFF,TGTGCCAGCAGCTCCTCCAGGGACACAAATGAGCAGTTCTTC
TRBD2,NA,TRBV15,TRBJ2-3,CATSGLAGGPDTQYF,TGTGCCACCAGCGGACTAGCGGGGGGGCCAGATACGCAGTATTTT
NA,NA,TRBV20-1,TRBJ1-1,CSVTEGPMNTEAFF,TGCAGTGTTACTGAGGGTCCGATGAACACTGAAGCTTTCTTT
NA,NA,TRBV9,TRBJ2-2,CASSIRTGFTGELFF,TGTGCCAGCAGCATAAGGACTGGATTCACCGGGGAGCTGTTTTTT
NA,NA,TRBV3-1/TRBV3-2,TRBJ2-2,CASSQGIASPGELFF,TGTGCCAGCAGCCAAGGAATTGCCTCCCCCGGGGAGCTGTTTTTT